This is a list of T cell receptor beta chains from one sample in a study of cytomegalovirus exposure and HLA in healthy donors. Assay used: immunoSEQ multiplex PCR; TCRdb lists only in-frame clones, some missing. The table includes 110,000 to 150,000 clones, roughly 9.4% detected once. Sequenced sample: PBMCs. These receptors came from a male donor in good health and CMV-seronegative. Each CDR3 is given with its conserved first and last residue.

v_gene: TRBV13
j_gene: TRBJ1-1
CDR3aa: CASRETGQGIPEAFF

v_gene: TRBV5-4
j_gene: TRBJ1-1
CDR3aa: CASSLEQGWTEAFF

v_gene: TRBV28
j_gene: TRBJ1-5
CDR3aa: CASSLYTGDNQPQHF

v_gene: TRBV7-7
j_gene: TRBJ1-3
CDR3aa: CASSPWVSGRGAGNTIYF

v_gene: TRBV10-2
j_gene: TRBJ1-3
CDR3aa: CASSELPHRNTIYF

v_gene: TRBV28
j_gene: TRBJ1-1
CDR3aa: CASDRAQTMNTEAFF

v_gene: TRBV4-2
j_gene: TRBJ2-2
CDR3aa: CASSQGATDTGELFF

v_gene: TRBV6-1
j_gene: TRBJ1-2
CDR3aa: CASKEAMPLYGYTF

v_gene: TRBV30
j_gene: TRBJ1-5
CDR3aa: CAWNYRGNQPQHF

v_gene: TRBV28
j_gene: TRBJ1-2
CDR3aa: CASSLNRVDGYTF

v_gene: TRBV4-1
j_gene: TRBJ2-2
CDR3aa: CASKRTTGSNTGELFF

v_gene: TRBV28
j_gene: TRBJ2-7
CDR3aa: CASRRDRGMQEQYF

v_gene: TRBV6-6
j_gene: TRBJ2-2
CDR3aa: CASSLVPGELFF

v_gene: TRBV18
j_gene: TRBJ2-5
CDR3aa: CASSPLQGELFMTQYF

v_gene: TRBV10-2
j_gene: TRBJ1-3
CDR3aa: CASSLGGFGNTIYF

v_gene: TRBV7-9
j_gene: TRBJ2-1
CDR3aa: CASSPREQFF

v_gene: TRBV7-9
j_gene: TRBJ2-7
CDR3aa: CASSLLGGEQYF

v_gene: TRBV6-1
j_gene: TRBJ2-5
CDR3aa: CASSEILSPQETQYF

v_gene: TRBV19
j_gene: TRBJ1-5
CDR3aa: CASRGGENRNQPQHF

v_gene: TRBV28
j_gene: TRBJ2-7
CDR3aa: CASSSPSLPDRGPFYEQYF

v_gene: TRBV6-5
j_gene: TRBJ1-3
CDR3aa: CASSYSGQGNTIYF

v_gene: TRBV27
j_gene: TRBJ2-1
CDR3aa: CASSLDRDNEQFF

v_gene: TRBV28
j_gene: TRBJ2-3
CDR3aa: CASSSPGEDTQYF

v_gene: TRBV28
j_gene: TRBJ2-7
CDR3aa: CASSYPIDLRVSSYEQYF